These T cell receptor beta chains were read from a single sample in a study of T cell repertoires in cytomegalovirus infection. Each CDR3 protein is one row after TCRdb ran MiXCR on the reads. This table has 200,000 to 300,000 distinct CDR3 sequences, approximately 15% appearing once. Sequencing used PBMCs. These TCRs come from a human donor in good health (CMV status not recorded). Some clones in this sample may be carry-over from other donors' samples. Each CDR3 is given with its conserved first and last residue. D genes are given only for firm matches. Clone size appears in some rows only: once, few, many, or a class for an expanded clone.

>TRBD2|TRBV7-6|TRBJ2-3|many
TGTGCCAGCAGCCCACTAGCGGGGGGGAGCACAGATACGCAGTATTTT
CASSPLAGGSTDTQYF
>TRBD2|TRBV20-1|TRBJ2-3|few
TGCAGTGCTCAGACTCACGCGGGGGCAGATACGCAGTATTTT
CSAQTHAGADTQYF
>-|TRBV28|TRBJ1-1|many
TGTGCCAGCAGTTCCTTCAGGGAGTCAGGCACTGAAGCTTTCTTT
CASSSFRESGTEAFF
>TRBD1|TRBV18|TRBJ2-2|-
TGTGCCAGCTCACGGGACAGGTCCACCGGGGAGCTGTTTTTT
CASSRDRSTGELFF
>-|TRBV25-1|TRBJ1-2|-
TGTGCCAGCAGTGAGGGGGGTCTCCCCTATGGCTACACCTTC
CASSEGGLPYGYTF
>-|TRBV14|TRBJ2-5|many
TGTGCCAGCAGCCAGAGTTCCCTTCTGGAGTGGGAAGAGACCCAGTACTTC
CASSQSSLLEWEETQYF
>-|TRBV7-2|TRBJ1-5|many
TGTGCCAGCAGTCCTACCGGTTTTCAGCCCCAGCATTTT
CASSPTGFQPQHF
>-|TRBV20-1|TRBJ1-5|-
TGCAGTGCTAGTCGGGAGGGCGGCAATCAGCCCCAGCATTTT
CSASREGGNQPQHF
>TRBD1|TRBV7-2|TRBJ1-4|few
TGTGCCAGCAGCTCACAGGGGTGGGGTGAAAAACTGTTTTTT
CASSSQGWGEKLFF
>-|TRBV20-1|TRBJ2-1|once
TGCAGTGCTAGAGTACGACGGGCCCAGGCCTACAATGAGCAGTTCTTC
CSARVRRAQAYNEQFF
>-|TRBV12-3/TRBV12-4|TRBJ1-1|-
TGTGCCAGCAGTTTGGAGTTCTTT
CASSLEFF
>-|TRBV5-6|TRBJ2-1|many
TGTGCCAGCAGCTTGGCCGGTGGTTCAAGATGGGTCAATGAGCAGTTCTTC
CASSLAGGSRWVNEQFF
>-|TRBV12-3/TRBV12-4|TRBJ1-1|once
TGTGCCAGCAGTTTAACCCCCGGGGCTGAAGCTTTCTTT
CASSLTPGAEAFF
>TRBD1|TRBV14|TRBJ1-1|-
TGTGCCAGCAGCGGACAGGCGTTTGCTGAAGCTTTCTTT
CASSGQAFAEAFF
>TRBD2|TRBV18|TRBJ2-7|-
TGTGCCAGCTCTCGGACTAGCGGGGACATCTACGAGCAGTACTTC
CASSRTSGDIYEQYF
>-|TRBV20-1|TRBJ1-5|few
TGCAGTGCTAGAAGACAGGAGAGCAGCAATCAGCCCCAGCATTTT
CSARRQESSNQPQHF
>-|TRBV20-1|TRBJ2-3|-
TGCAGTGCTAGACCCGCAGGAATCACAGATACGCAGTATTTT
CSARPAGITDTQYF
>-|TRBV2|TRBJ1-5|few
TGTGCCAGCAGTGAAATACCTCAGCCCCAGCATTTT
CASSEIPQPQHF
>TRBD2|TRBV7-9|TRBJ2-2|many
TGTGCCAGCAGCGTTCTGAATCGCGGGAGGTCCACCGGGGAGCTGTTTTTT
CASSVLNRGRSTGELFF
>-|TRBV4-2|TRBJ1-2|many
TGTGCCAGCAGCAGCTGGGGTGAGGGCTACACCTTC
CASSSWGEGYTF
>TRBD2|TRBV6-2/TRBV6-3|TRBJ2-7|many
TGTGCCAGCAGTTACGGAGGTAGCGGGAGGTTCCCCCTGCAGTACTTC
CASSYGGSGRFPLQYF
>-|TRBV29-1|TRBJ1-1|few
TGCAGCGTGCGACAGATGAACACTGAAGCTTTCTTT
CSVRQMNTEAFF
>-|TRBV11-2|TRBJ1-2|many
TGTGCCAGCAGCTTAGTTTCGGGAAGGAGCTATGGCTACACCTTC
CASSLVSGRSYGYTF
>-|TRBV19|TRBJ2-7|-
TGTGCCAGTAGTAGGGACCTTTTAAGCTCCTACGAGCAGTACTTC
CASSRDLLSSYEQYF
>-|TRBV24-1|TRBJ2-1|few
TGTGCCACCGCGGGACAGACAGACTACAATGAGCAGTTCTTC
CATAGQTDYNEQFF
>-|TRBV20-1|TRBJ2-1|many
TGCAGTGCTGCCCCGGGACCCAGGGAGCAGTTCTTC
CSAAPGPREQFF
>-|TRBV7-6|TRBJ1-2|many
TGTGCCAGCAGCCGCTACAGGGCCCATGGCTACACCTTC
CASSRYRAHGYTF
>-|TRBV29-1|TRBJ2-3|few
TGCAGCGTTGGGGAGGCATCAGATACGCAGTATTTT
CSVGEASDTQYF
>TRBD2|TRBV20-1|TRBJ2-7|-
TGCAAGGTAGCGGGAGGGCCGGTTAACGAGCAGTACTTC
CKVAGGPVNEQYF